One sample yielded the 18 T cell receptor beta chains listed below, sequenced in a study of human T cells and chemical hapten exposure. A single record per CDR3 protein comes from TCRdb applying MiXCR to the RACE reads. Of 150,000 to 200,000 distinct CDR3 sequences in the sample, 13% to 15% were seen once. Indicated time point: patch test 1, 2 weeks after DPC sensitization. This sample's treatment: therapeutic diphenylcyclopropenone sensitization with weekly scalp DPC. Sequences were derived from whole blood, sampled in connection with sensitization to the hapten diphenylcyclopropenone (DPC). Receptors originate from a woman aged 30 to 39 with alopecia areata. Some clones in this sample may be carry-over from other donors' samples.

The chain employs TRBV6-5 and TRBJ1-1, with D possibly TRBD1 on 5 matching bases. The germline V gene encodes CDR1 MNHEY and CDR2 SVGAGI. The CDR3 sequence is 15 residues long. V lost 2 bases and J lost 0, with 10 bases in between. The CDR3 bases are TGTGCCAGCAGTTACAGGACAATTATGAACACTGAAGCTTTCTTT. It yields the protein CASSYRTIMNTEAFF.

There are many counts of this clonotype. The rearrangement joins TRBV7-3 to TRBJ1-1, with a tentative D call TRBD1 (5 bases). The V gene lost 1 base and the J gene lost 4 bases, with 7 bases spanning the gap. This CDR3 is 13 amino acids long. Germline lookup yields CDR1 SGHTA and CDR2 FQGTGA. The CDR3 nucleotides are TGTGCCAGCAGCTTAAATACAGGCACTGAAGCTTTCTTT. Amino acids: CASSLNTGTEAFF.

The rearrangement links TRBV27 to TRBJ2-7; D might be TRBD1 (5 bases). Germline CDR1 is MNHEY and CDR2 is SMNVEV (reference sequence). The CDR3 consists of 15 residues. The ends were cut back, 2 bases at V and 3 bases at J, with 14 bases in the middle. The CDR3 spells CASSLGPTASYEQYF. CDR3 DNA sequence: TGTGCCAGCAGTTTAGGACCGACAGCGAGCTACGAGCAGTACTTC.

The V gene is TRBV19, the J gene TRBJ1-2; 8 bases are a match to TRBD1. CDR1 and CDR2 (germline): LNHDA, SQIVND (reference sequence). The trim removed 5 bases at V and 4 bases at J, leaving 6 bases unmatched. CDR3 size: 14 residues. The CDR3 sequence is CASSDGTGGYGYTF. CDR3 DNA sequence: TGTGCCAGTAGTGACGGGACAGGAGGCTATGGCTACACCTTC.

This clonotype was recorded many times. The chain's CDR3 is CASSYSTEGQGSLGELFF. In nucleotides, the CDR3 is TGTGCCAGCAGTTACTCGACTGAAGGTCAGGGAAGTCTCGGAGAGCTGTTTTTT. The V and J genes are TRBV6-5 and TRBJ2-2, with TRBD1 as a possible D gene (5 bases). Trimming pared 0 bases from V and 11 bases from J, leaving 25 bases between. The CDR3 is 18 residues long. The germline gives CDR1 MNHEY, CDR2 SVGAGI.

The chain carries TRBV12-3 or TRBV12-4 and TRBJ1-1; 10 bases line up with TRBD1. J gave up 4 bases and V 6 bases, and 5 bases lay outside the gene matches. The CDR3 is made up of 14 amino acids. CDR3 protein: CASRWTGGSTEAFF. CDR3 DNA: TGTGCCAGCAGATGGACAGGGGGGAGCACTGAAGCTTTCTTT.

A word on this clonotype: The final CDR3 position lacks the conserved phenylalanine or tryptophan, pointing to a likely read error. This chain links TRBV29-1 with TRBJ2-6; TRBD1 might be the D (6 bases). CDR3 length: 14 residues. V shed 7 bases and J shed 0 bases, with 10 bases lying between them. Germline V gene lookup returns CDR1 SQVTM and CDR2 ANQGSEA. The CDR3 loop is CSATGSSGANVLTV. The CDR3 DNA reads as TGCAGCGCCACAGGGAGCTCTGGGGCCAACGTCCTGACTGTC.

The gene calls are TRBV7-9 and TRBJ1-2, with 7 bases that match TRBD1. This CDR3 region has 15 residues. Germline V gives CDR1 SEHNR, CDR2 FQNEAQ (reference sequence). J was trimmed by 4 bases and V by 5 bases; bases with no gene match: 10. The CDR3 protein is CASSPRTGVFYGYTF. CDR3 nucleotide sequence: TGTGCCAGCAGCCCACGGACAGGCGTTTTCTATGGCTACACCTTC.

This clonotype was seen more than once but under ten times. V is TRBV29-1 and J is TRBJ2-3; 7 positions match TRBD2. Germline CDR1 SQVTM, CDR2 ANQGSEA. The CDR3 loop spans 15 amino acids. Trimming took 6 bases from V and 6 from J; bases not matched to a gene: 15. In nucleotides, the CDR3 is TGCAGCGTCCAAGCGGGGAGTGGTTATGGGGATACGCAGTATTTT. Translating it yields CSVQAGSGYGDTQYF.

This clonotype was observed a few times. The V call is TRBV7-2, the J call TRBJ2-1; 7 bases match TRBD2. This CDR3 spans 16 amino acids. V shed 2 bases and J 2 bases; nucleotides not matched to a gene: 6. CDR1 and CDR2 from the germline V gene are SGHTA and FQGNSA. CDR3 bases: TGTGCCAGCAGCTTACTCAGCGGGGCCGCCTACAATGAGCAGTTCTTC. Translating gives CASSLLSGAAYNEQFF.

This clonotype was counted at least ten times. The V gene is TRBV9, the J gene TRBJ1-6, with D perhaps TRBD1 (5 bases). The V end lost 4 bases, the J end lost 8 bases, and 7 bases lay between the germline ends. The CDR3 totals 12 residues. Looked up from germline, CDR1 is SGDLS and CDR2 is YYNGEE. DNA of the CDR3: TGTGCCAGCAGCTCGACAGATTCACCCCTCCACTTT. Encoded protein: CASSSTDSPLHF.

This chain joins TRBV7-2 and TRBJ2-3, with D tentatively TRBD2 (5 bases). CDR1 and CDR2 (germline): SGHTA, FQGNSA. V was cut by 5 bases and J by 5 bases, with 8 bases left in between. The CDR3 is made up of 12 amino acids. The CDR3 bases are TGTGCCAGCAGCCCGACTATAGATACGCAGTATTTT. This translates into CASSPTIDTQYF.

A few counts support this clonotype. The DNA for the CDR3 is TGTGCCAGCAGTGAAGTTAAAGGGGTAGGCTCCTACGAGCAGTACTTC. Translating gives CASSEVKGVGSYEQYF. The chain has TRBV2 and TRBJ2-7, with a weak D call TRBD1 (5 bases). Germline V lookup: CDR1 SNHLY, CDR2 FYNNEI. V lost 1 base and J 0 bases, leaving 13 bases between the germline ends. The CDR3 consists of 16 residues.

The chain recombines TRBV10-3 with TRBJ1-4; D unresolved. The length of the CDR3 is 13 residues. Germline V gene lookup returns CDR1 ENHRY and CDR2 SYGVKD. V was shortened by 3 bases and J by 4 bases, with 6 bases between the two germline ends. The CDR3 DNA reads TGTGCCATCAGTGACATGGATAATGAAAAACTGTTTTTT. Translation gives CAISDMDNEKLFF.

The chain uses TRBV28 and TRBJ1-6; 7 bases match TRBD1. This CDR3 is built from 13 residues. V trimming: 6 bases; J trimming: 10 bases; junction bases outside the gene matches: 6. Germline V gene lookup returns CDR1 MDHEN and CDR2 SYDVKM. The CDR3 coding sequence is TGTGCCAGCAGCTACAGGGGTTTCTCACCCCTCCACTTT. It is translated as CASSYRGFSPLHF.

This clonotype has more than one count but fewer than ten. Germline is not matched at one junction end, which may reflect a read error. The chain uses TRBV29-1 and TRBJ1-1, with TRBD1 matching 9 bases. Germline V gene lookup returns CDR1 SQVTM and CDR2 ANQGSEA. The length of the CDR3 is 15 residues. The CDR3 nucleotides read TGCAGTGTTGAAGTCCCCGGGACAGGGAAAACTGAAGCTTTCTTT. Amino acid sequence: CSVEVPGTGKTEAFF.

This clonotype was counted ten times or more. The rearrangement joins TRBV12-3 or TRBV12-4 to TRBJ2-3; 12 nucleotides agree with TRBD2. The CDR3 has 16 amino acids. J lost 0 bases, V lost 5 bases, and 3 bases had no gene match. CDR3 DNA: TGTGCCAGCAGTGGACTAGCGGGATCTAGCACAGATACGCAGTATTTT. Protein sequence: CASSGLAGSSTDTQYF.

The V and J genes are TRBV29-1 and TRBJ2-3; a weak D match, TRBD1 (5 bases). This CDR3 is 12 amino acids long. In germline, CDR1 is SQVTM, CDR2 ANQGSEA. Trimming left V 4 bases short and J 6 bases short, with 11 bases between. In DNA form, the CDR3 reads TGCAGCGTTGGCCAGGGTCTGGATACGCAGTATTTT. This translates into CSVGQGLDTQYF.